The T cell receptor beta chain described here comes from a study of cytomegalovirus exposure and HLA in healthy donors. As for the study in general: The same platform was used for the 110 or so validation repertoires as for the roughly 700 first-cohort repertoires, as reported in a later analysis. Study-wide results and caveats: Most TCR sequences were rare, but some public TCRs occurred in many donors. Overall, roughly 160 TCR beta chains were annotated as cytomegalovirus-associated.

V shed 4 bases and J 5 bases; nucleotides not matched to a gene: 18. The CDR3 totals 19 residues. Germline assignment: CDR1 SGHAT and CDR2 FQNNGV. With regard to this clone: What it recognizes is unknown.

Assay: immunoSEQ multiplex PCR; the TCRdb copy retains only in-frame clones and omits some. Among 300,000 to 450,000 clones listed, about nine tenths were seen once. The rearrangement links TRBV11-2 to TRBJ2-5; 11 nucleotides align to TRBD2. The sequenced material came from PBMCs. This TCR was sampled from a young woman in good health and CMV-seronegative. CDR3 region: CASSYLLGASGGILETQYF. The CDR3, as DNA: TGTGCCAGCAGCTACCTCCTAGGGGCTAGCGGGGGGATTCTCGAGACCCAGTACTTC. The variable domain in full, with the rest retrieved from reference TRBV11-2 and TRBJ2-5, is EAGVAQSPRYKIIEKRQSVAFWCNPISGHATLYWYQQILGQGPKLLIQFQNNGVVDDSQLPKDRFSAERLKGVDSTLKIQPAKLEDSAVYLCASSYLLGASGGILETQYFGPGTRLLVL.